The 32 T cell receptor beta chains listed next were all sequenced from one sample in a study of shared clonotypes between healthy human individuals. Here immunoSEQ multiplex PCR was the method, and the copy in TCRdb shows in-frame clones only, minus some. Here the sample spans some 2,500,000 clones, roughly 93% being singletons. Sequencing was performed on naive CD4+ T cells from PBMCs. Subset described: CD45RA+ positively selected. The receptors come from a man aged 18 to 29 in good health. Some clones in this sample may be carry-over from other donors' samples.

CDR3 residues: CATSPPRHEAFF. CDR3 DNA: TGTGCCACCAGCCCCCCCCGGCATGAAGCTTTCTTT. The rearrangement uses TRBV15 and TRBJ1-1; no reliable D call. The CDR3 extends over 12 amino acids. The germline CDR1 and CDR2 sequences are LNHNV and YYDKDF (reference sequence). Trimming removed 5 bases from V and 7 bases from J, with 11 bases in between.

The chain couples TRBV7-2 to TRBJ1-4, with TRBD1 matching 7 bases. The CDR3 totals 14 residues. V was pared by 5 bases and J by 4 bases, with 4 bases of the junction left unmatched. Germline values: CDR1 SGHTA, CDR2 FQGNSA. This CDR3 is CASSPDRINEKLFF. The DNA of the CDR3 is TGTGCCAGCAGCCCGGACAGGATTAATGAAAAACTGTTTTTT.

The chain combines TRBV7-3 with TRBJ2-5, with 7 bases that match TRBD2. The V and J ends lost 7 bases and 5 bases, in that order; junction bases with no gene match: 13. The CDR3 covers 15 residues. The V gene's germline CDR1 is SGHTA and CDR2 FQGTGA. CDR3 nucleotides: TGTGCCAGCACTCCCATAGCGGAAGCGGGGGAGACCCAGTACTTC. Translated: CASTPIAEAGETQYF.

This chain links TRBV9 with TRBJ2-3; unclear D gene. Looked up from germline, CDR1 is SGDLS and CDR2 is YYNGEE. The CDR3 has 15 residues. Trimming removed 0 bases from V and 7 bases from J, with 15 bases in between. The CDR3 sequence: CASSVVGTLGNTQYF. CDR3 coding DNA: TGTGCCAGCAGCGTAGTTGGCACCCTGGGCAATACGCAGTATTTT.

This clone was seen just once. An end of the junction does not agree with germline; a read error may underlie this. The chain employs TRBV19 and TRBJ2-5; D gene ambiguous. The J call is doubtful: the DNA matches TRBJ2-7 better. The CDR3 covers 10 residues. The germline V gene encodes CDR1 LNHDA and CDR2 SQIVND (reference sequence). This CDR3 reads CVTIPYEQYF. CDR3 bases: TGCGTGACAATACCCTACGAGCAGTACTTC.

The chain carries TRBV28 and TRBJ1-6; 7 nucleotides line up with TRBD1. V was clipped by 7 bases and J by 9 bases; unmatched bases: 9. Germline loops: CDR1 MDHEN, CDR2 SYDVKM. This CDR3 spans 14 amino acids. This CDR3 is CASISKGGLSPLHF. CDR3 coding DNA: TGTGCCAGCATCTCAAAAGGGGGCCTTTCACCCCTCCACTTT. The full variable domain, its missing parts supplied by reference TRBV28 and TRBJ1-6, is DVKVTQSSRYLVKRTGEKVFLECVQDMDHENMFWYRQDPGLGLRLIYFSYDVKMKEKGDIPEGYSVSREKKERFSLILESASTNQTSMYLCASISKGGLSPLHFGNGTRLTVT.

This clone occurred a few times. The rearrangement links TRBV5-1 to TRBJ1-2; no definite D call. Trimming cost V 1 base and J 4 bases, with 17 bases left between them. The CDR3 has 16 amino acids. Germline loops: CDR1 SGHRS, CDR2 YFSETQ. In DNA form, the CDR3 reads TGCGCCAGCAGCTTGCGGGGTCGCTCCACGGGCTATGGCTACACCTTC. Its translation is CASSLRGRSTGYGYTF.

The gene calls are TRBV5-1 and TRBJ2-7, with 8 positions matching TRBD1. This CDR3 comprises 14 residues. Per the germline V gene, CDR1 is SGHRS and CDR2 is YFSETQ. V was pared by 0 bases and J by 6 bases, with 5 bases of the junction left unmatched. CDR3 DNA: TGCGCCAGCAGCTTGGTGCAGGGGGCGCGCGAGCAGTACTTC. Its protein is CASSLVQGAREQYF.

The CDR3 nucleotides are TGTGCCAGCAGGGGACAGGGGATCGAGACCCAGTACTTC. As protein: CASRGQGIETQYF. This chain links TRBV28 with TRBJ2-5; 10 nucleotides agree with TRBD1. This CDR3 contains 13 residues. Germline CDR1 MDHEN, CDR2 SYDVKM. With 6 bases clipped from V and 5 bases from J, the junction kept 3 bases outside the gene matches.

The chain recombines TRBV5-1 with TRBJ2-7, with a weak D call TRBD1 (5 bases). V dropped 6 bases and J dropped 4 bases, with 17 bases sitting between them. This CDR3 comprises 14 residues. Germline values: CDR1 SGHRS, CDR2 YFSETQ. The CDR3 here is CASKQAGNTYEQYF. CDR3 coding DNA: TGCGCCAGCAAACAGGCCGGAAACACATACGAGCAGTACTTC.

CDR3 loop: CASSGTDGRYEQYF. In DNA form, the CDR3 reads TGTGCCAGCAGTGGCACCGACGGCCGCTACGAGCAGTACTTC. This chain links TRBV25-1 with TRBJ2-5; no definite D call. The DNA end is more similar to TRBJ2-7, so the J call may be wrong. The CDR3 contains 14 residues. CDR1 MGHDK and CDR2 SYGVNS come from the germline V gene.

The CDR3 nucleotides read TGTGCCAGCAGTGATTATCCGGGAGCCTACGAGCAGTACTTC. Translated, it gives CASSDYPGAYEQYF. This chain links TRBV2 with TRBJ2-7; weak D call: TRBD2 (6 bases). V was cut by 3 bases and J by 2 bases, with 11 bases left in between. CDR3 length equals 14 residues. The germline gives CDR1 SNHLY, CDR2 FYNNEI.

The chain couples TRBV4-1 to TRBJ1-1; D unclear. Trimming pared 0 bases from V and 2 bases from J, leaving 4 bases between. This CDR3 comprises 13 residues. CDR1 and CDR2 from the germline V gene are MGHRA and YSYEKL. The CDR3 DNA reads TGCGCCAGCAGCCAAGAACAAAACACTGAAGCTTTCTTT. This translates into CASSQEQNTEAFF.

The chain combines TRBV5-6 with TRBJ2-6; 9 bases are a match to TRBD1. CDR1 is SGHDT, CDR2 YYEEEE, per germline. The CDR3 runs 18 residues. V lost 3 bases to trimming and J lost 0 bases; unmatched junction nucleotides: 7. The CDR3 nucleotides read TGTGCCAGCAGCTCACAGGGGGCGGCGACCTCTGGGGCCAACGTCCTGACTTTC. This gives the protein CASSSQGAATSGANVLTF.

The chain combines TRBV6-5 with TRBJ2-1; D uncertain. Trimming left V 5 bases short and J 4 bases short, with 12 bases between. Per the germline V gene, CDR1 is MNHEY and CDR2 is SVGAGI. This CDR3 contains 14 residues. In DNA form, the CDR3 reads TGTGCCAGCAGTGCAAGACTGGATTACAATGAGCAGTTCTTC. Its translation is CASSARLDYNEQFF.

The chain combines TRBV5-4 with TRBJ2-1; TRBD2 aligns across 16 bases. There are 16 residues in the CDR3. The V segment lost 4 bases and the J segment 5 bases; nucleotides outside the gene matches: 3. The germline V gene encodes CDR1 SGHNT and CDR2 YYREEE (reference sequence). CDR3 loop: CASSKGLAGGNNEQFF. The CDR3 DNA reads TGTGCCAGCAGCAAGGGACTAGCGGGAGGGAACAATGAGCAGTTCTTC.

The gene calls are TRBV18 and TRBJ1-5, with 8 bases matching TRBD1. The CDR3 covers 19 residues. Losses at the gene ends were 3 bases for V and 2 bases for J; bases not matched to a gene: 15. CDR1 KGHSH and CDR2 LQKENI come from the germline V gene. The CDR3 sequence is CASSPGTGRPGIGNQPQHF. The CDR3 coding sequence is TGTGCCAGCTCACCGGGGACAGGACGGCCGGGGATCGGCAATCAGCCCCAGCATTTT.

This chain connects TRBV7-9 to TRBJ1-1, with 11 positions matching TRBD1. Trimming at V came to 6 bases and at J to 1 base, leaving 4 bases not matched to a gene. Germline values: CDR1 SEHNR, CDR2 FQNEAQ (reference sequence). The CDR3 spans 15 residues. The CDR3 loop reads CASSGQGAKNTEAFF. Here the CDR3 DNA reads TGTGCCAGCAGTGGACAGGGGGCGAAGAACACTGAAGCTTTCTTT.

The CDR3 protein is CASSTRSVAEGTQYF. DNA of the CDR3: TGTGCCAGCAGCACCCGATCGGTCGCGGAAGGGACCCAGTACTTC. The chain recombines TRBV11-2 with TRBJ2-5, with D uncertain. This CDR3 spans 15 amino acids. Trimming removed 5 bases from V and 7 bases from J, with 20 bases in between. Germline CDR1 is SGHAT and CDR2 is FQNNGV.

The CDR3 region is CASSHSANYGYTF. CDR3 DNA sequence: TGTGCCAGCAGTCATTCAGCTAACTATGGCTACACCTTC. The chain joins TRBV7-3 to TRBJ1-2; D ambiguous. CDR3 length: 13 residues. From germline, CDR1 is SGHTA and CDR2 FQGTGA. Between the trimmed V and J ends, which lost 6 bases and 0 bases, there was a span of 8 bases.

On this clone: This CDR3 is also generated by other DNA sequences in the sample. The chain joins TRBV5-1 to TRBJ2-7; TRBD1 agrees at 9 bases. The germline V gene encodes CDR1 SGHRS and CDR2 YFSETQ. Trimming cost V 2 bases and J 3 bases; bases outside gene matches: 3. This CDR3 comprises 14 residues. The CDR3 DNA reads as TGCGCCAGCAGCTTAGGACAGGGGTACTACGAGCAGTACTTC. Protein product: CASSLGQGYYEQYF.

On this clone: The same CDR3 arises from other DNA sequences in this sample as well. This chain links TRBV5-1 with TRBJ1-5; 7 positions match TRBD1. Germline V gene lookup returns CDR1 SGHRS and CDR2 YFSETQ. This CDR3 spans 13 amino acids. The J segment lost 5 bases and the V segment lost 2 bases, leaving 1 base of the junction unmatched. In nucleotides, the CDR3 is TGCGCCAGCAGCTTAACAGGGGATCAGCCCCAGCATTTT. It encodes CASSLTGDQPQHF.

The CDR3 loop reads CASLSGANVLTF. The CDR3 nucleotides are TGCGCCAGCCTCTCTGGGGCCAACGTCCTGACTTTC. This chain connects TRBV5-1 to TRBJ2-6, with D unresolved. CDR1 and CDR2 (germline): SGHRS, YFSETQ. The CDR3 runs to 12 residues. V was shortened by 7 bases and J by 0 bases, with 2 bases between the two germline ends.

The CDR3 nucleotides are TGTGCCAGCAGTCCCGGGACAGGGGTAACAGATACGCAGTATTTT. It encodes CASSPGTGVTDTQYF. The chain uses TRBV6-6 and TRBJ2-3, with 10 bases that match TRBD1. The junction had 5 bases not matched to a gene; V was cut back by 5 bases and J by 3 bases. The germline V gene has CDR1 MNHNY and CDR2 SVGAGI (reference sequence). CDR3 length: 15 residues.

The chain is built from TRBV7-9 and TRBJ2-1; D uncertain. Deletions cut 1 base from V and 3 bases from J, with 13 bases between. CDR1 and CDR2 from the germline V gene are SEHNR and FQNEAQ (reference sequence). The CDR3 contains 16 residues. The CDR3 DNA reads as TGTGCCAGCAGCTTAGGGCTGGGTGTGGTCTACAATGAGCAGTTCTTC. Residues: CASSLGLGVVYNEQFF.

The chain uses TRBV6-5 and TRBJ1-1; D call uncertain. In germline, CDR1 is MNHEY, CDR2 SVGAGI. Trimming pared 4 bases from V and 11 bases from J, leaving 17 bases between. This CDR3 is built from 13 residues. CDR3 in amino acids: CASSSGSGVAAFF. The CDR3 coding sequence is TGTGCCAGCAGTTCCGGGTCTGGCGTTGCCGCTTTCTTT.

The chain links TRBV7-9 to TRBJ2-4; 9 positions agree with TRBD1. The germline CDR1 and CDR2 sequences are SEHNR and FQNEAQ (reference sequence). Germline trimming cut 3 bases from V and 8 bases from J; bases unmatched to any gene: 5. CDR3 length: 14 amino acids. The DNA for the CDR3 is TGTGCCAGCAGCTTCGACAGGGGGATAGACATTCAGTACTTC. This translates into CASSFDRGIDIQYF. Full variable domain (outside the CDR3, taken from reference TRBV7-9 and TRBJ2-4): DTGVSQNPRHKITKRGQNVTFRCDPISEHNRLYWYRQTLGQGPEFLTYFQNEAQLEKSRLLSDRFSAERPKGSFSTLEIQRTEQGDSAMYLCASSFDRGIDIQYFGAGTRLSVL.

The chain employs TRBV2 and TRBJ1-2, with D tentatively TRBD1 (5 bases). There are 13 residues in the CDR3. CDR1 SNHLY and CDR2 FYNNEI come from the germline V gene. Trimming left V 6 bases short and J 8 bases short, with 16 bases between. CDR3 amino acids: CASREGPGNGYTF. CDR3 sequence (DNA): TGTGCCAGCAGAGAGGGACCTGGGAACGGCTACACCTTC.

V is TRBV27 and J is TRBJ1-1; D call uncertain. The CDR3 is made up of 16 amino acids. Germline assignment: CDR1 MNHEY and CDR2 SMNVEV (reference sequence). The V end lost 6 bases, the J end lost 1 base, and 18 bases lay between the germline ends. CDR3 coding DNA: TGTGCCAGCAGGATCACCGGGGTAAGTGCGAACACTGAAGCTTTCTTT. This gives the protein CASRITGVSANTEAFF.

This clone was observed once. V gene TRBV28 combines with J gene TRBJ1-2; D unclear. V gave up 8 bases and J gave up 2 bases, with 9 bases separating them. Germline loops: CDR1 MDHEN, CDR2 SYDVKM. This CDR3 has 12 amino acids. The CDR3 reads CASEAANYGYTF. The CDR3 nucleotides read TGTGCCAGCGAGGCGGCAAACTATGGCTACACCTTC.

CDR3 in amino acids: CASSFNYEQYF. The CDR3 nucleotides are TGTGCCAGCAGCTTCAACTACGAGCAGTACTTC. The chain uses TRBV7-8 and TRBJ2-7, with D hard to call. The V end lost 3 bases, the J end lost 3 bases, and 3 bases lay between the germline ends. The germline V gene encodes CDR1 SGHVS and CDR2 FQNEAQ. This CDR3 comprises 11 residues.

J is TRBJ1-1 and V is TRBV27; maybe TRBD1 (6 bases). Per germline, CDR1 MNHEY and CDR2 SMNVEV (reference sequence). The length of the CDR3 is 13 residues. The V and J ends lost 1 base and 10 bases respectively, with 13 bases between them. Written as DNA, the CDR3 is TGTGCCAGCAGTTTATTTTTGGGAGGGGGAGCTTTCTTT. It translates to CASSLFLGGGAFF.